The rows below give T cell receptor beta chains drawn from one sample of a study of Graves' ophthalmopathy and Graves' hyperthyroidism. One entry per CDR3 protein, called by TCRdb with MiXCR from the multiplex PCR reads. Among around 1,000,000 distinct CDR3 sequences, 35% to 40% were seen once, and the ten largest hold 11%. Sample: peripheral blood or thyroid tissue (not recorded which). The receptors stem from an adult man with Graves' hyperthyroidism. CDR3s include the opening cysteine and the closing phenylalanine or tryptophan. The D gene is left open where the match is weak. Some rows have no size entry. The others give once, few or many, or a class for an expanded clone.

>TRBV19|TRBJ2-3|.|.
CASRSGGGHTDTQYF
TGTGCCAGTAGATCGGGCGGGGGACACACAGATACGCAGTATTTT
>TRBV7-9|TRBJ2-5|many|.
CASRAGGDSRETQYF
TGTGCCAGCAGAGCCGGCGGCGACTCGCGGGAGACCCAGTACTTC
>TRBV7-4|TRBJ1-2|.|.
CASSEVGYGYTF
TGTGCCAGCAGTGAAGTCGGCTATGGCTACACCTTC
>TRBV14|TRBJ1-5|many|TRBD1
CASSQEAGTGNQPQHF
TGTGCCAGCAGCCAAGAGGCGGGGACAGGGAATCAGCCCCAGCATTTT
>TRBV5-6|TRBJ1-1|many|.
CASSFSAATEAFF
TGTGCCAGCAGCTTTTCAGCCGCCACTGAAGCTTTCTTT
>TRBV14|TRBJ2-7|many|TRBD1
CASSQDGHRGYEQYF
TGTGCCAGCAGCCAAGATGGTCACAGGGGCTACGAGCAGTACTTC
>TRBV10-3|TRBJ1-5|.|TRBD1
CAIGKDRDNQPQHF
TGTGCCATCGGCAAAGACAGGGACAATCAGCCCCAGCATTTT
>TRBV7-9|TRBJ1-4|.|TRBD1
CASSQGAGSLNEKLFF
TGCGCCAGCAGCCAGGGGGCGGGCAGTCTTAATGAAAAACTGTTTTTT
>TRBV7-3|TRBJ1-4|.|.
CASSPPRRGGNEKLFF
TGTGCCAGCAGCCCCCCCCGCAGGGGCGGAAATGAAAAACTGTTTTTT
>TRBV15|TRBJ2-7|many|TRBD2
CATSRKLGLAGGEQYF
TGTGCCACCAGCAGAAAGCTGGGACTAGCGGGAGGCGAGCAGTACTTC
>TRBV7-2|TRBJ2-7|.|TRBD1
CASSDTGTGFGEQYF
TGTGCCAGCAGCGATACCGGGACAGGATTTGGCGAGCAGTACTTC
>TRBV7-9|TRBJ1-1|few|.
CASSLSAATNTEAFF
TGTGCCAGCAGCTTATCGGCAGCTACGAACACTGAAGCTTTCTTT
>TRBV25-1|TRBJ1-2|many|.
CASSLGREDYGYTF
TGTGCCAGCAGTCTGGGCAGGGAGGACTATGGCTACACCTTC
>TRBV6-6|TRBJ1-5|.|TRBD1
CASSYRDRPHNQPQHF
TGTGCCAGCAGTTACCGGGACAGGCCTCACAATCAGCCCCAGCATTTT
>TRBV10-2|TRBJ2-2|many|.
CASSEPSSSTGELFF
TGCGCCAGCAGTGAGCCTAGCTCGAGTACCGGGGAGCTGTTTTTT
>TRBV14|TRBJ2-7|.|TRBD1
CASSQTRDRGLYEQYF
TGTGCCAGCAGCCAAACCCGGGACAGGGGGCTCTACGAGCAGTACTTC
>TRBV5-5|TRBJ1-2|.|.
CASSLTKGNHYGYTF
TGTGCCAGCAGCTTGACAAAGGGAAATCACTATGGCTACACCTTC
>TRBV6-4|TRBJ2-2|many|.
CASSEQGHSTGELFF
TGTGCCAGCAGTGAGCAGGGGCACTCAACCGGGGAGCTGTTTTTT
>TRBV29-1|TRBJ2-5|.|.
CSGQEGVQETQYF
TGCAGCGGCCAGGAGGGGGTCCAAGAGACCCAGTACTTC
>TRBV2|TRBJ2-2|.|.
CAGSTELLRGVNTGELFF
TGTGCCGGCAGTACCGAACTCCTTCGCGGCGTGAACACCGGGGAGCTGTTTTTT
>TRBV20-1|TRBJ2-7|.|TRBD1
CSAKGTGTSYEQYF
TGCAGTGCTAAAGGGACAGGGACCTCCTACGAGCAGTACTTC
>TRBV2|TRBJ1-2|many|.
CARGTFRGYTF
TGTGCCAGAGGGACTTTCCGCGGCTACACCTTC
>TRBV15|TRBJ1-4|many|.
CATSSGGGVLEKLFF
TGTGCCACCAGCTCCGGGGGGGGCGTGTTGGAAAAACTGTTTTTT
>TRBV18|TRBJ1-6|.|TRBD1
CASSPPGGTGGSPLHF
TGTGCCAGCTCACCACCTGGCGGGACAGGTGGTTCACCCCTCCACTTT
>TRBV20-1|TRBJ2-7|once|.
CSARSQDEQYF
TGCAGTGCTAGATCGCAGGACGAGCAGTACTTC
>TRBV28|TRBJ2-7|.|.
CASSPLGIEQYF
TGTGCCAGCAGCCCTCTAGGCATCGAGCAGTACTTC
>TRBV12-5|TRBJ2-5|many|TRBD1
CASGFQDRVETQYF
TGTGCTAGTGGTTTTCAGGACAGGGTCGAGACCCAGTACTTC
>TRBV19|TRBJ2-7|many|.
CATPVGYF
TGTGCCACCCCGGTTGGGTACTTC
>TRBV29-1|TRBJ2-5|.|TRBD1
CSVRRGTGETQYF
TGCAGCGTTAGGCGCGGGACAGGAGAGACCCAGTACTTC
>TRBV7-8|TRBJ1-2|.|.
CASRSGGVPYYGYTF
TGTGCCAGCAGGTCTGGGGGGGTCCCTTACTATGGCTACACCTTC
>TRBV6-6|TRBJ1-2|few|TRBD1
CASSETGTANYGYTF
TGTGCCAGCAGTGAAACCGGGACAGCAAACTATGGCTACACCTTC
>TRBV7-2|TRBJ1-2|once|TRBD1
CASSPNQLGDSYGYTF
TGTGCCAGCAGCCCCAACCAACTGGGGGACAGTTATGGCTACACCTTC
>TRBV5-1|TRBJ2-5|many|.
CASSWPQGEETQYF
TGCGCCAGCAGCTGGCCCCAGGGAGAAGAGACCCAGTACTTC
>TRBV5-1|TRBJ2-7|many|TRBD1
CASSLGDRVSEQYF
TGTGCCAGCAGCTTAGGGGACAGGGTTTCCGAGCAGTACTTC
>TRBV10-3|TRBJ2-5|.|.
CAIKDRAAGETQYF
TGTGCCATCAAAGACAGGGCTGCGGGGGAGACCCAGTACTTC
>TRBV3-1|TRBJ2-7|.|TRBD2
CASRQRTSNEQYF
TGTGCCAGCAGACAAAGGACTAGCAACGAGCAGTACTTC
>TRBV7-9|TRBJ1-5|many|.
CASSTDSYLHF
TGTGCCAGCAGTACGGACTCGTATCTGCATTTT
>TRBV13|TRBJ2-5|many|.
CASTGSVGQETQYF
TGTGCCAGCACCGGAAGTGTAGGACAAGAGACCCAGTACTTC
>TRBV19|TRBJ2-7|many|.
CASSTSMSPSSSYEQYF
TGTGCCAGTAGTACCTCAATGTCTCCTTCCAGCTCCTACGAGCAGTACTTC
>TRBV4-1|TRBJ2-7|.|TRBD1
CASSQDKQGQSYEQYF
TGCGCCAGCAGCCAAGATAAACAGGGGCAATCCTACGAGCAGTACTTC
>TRBV5-1|TRBJ1-2|many|.
CASRGEDSYGYTF
TGCGCCAGCAGGGGGGAGGACAGCTATGGCTACACCTTC
>TRBV12-3/TRBV12-4|TRBJ1-5|many|.
CASSWSLWPEGSGQPQHF
TGTGCCAGCAGCTGGTCGTTATGGCCAGAGGGATCTGGGCAGCCCCAGCATTTT
>TRBV11-2|TRBJ2-2|many|.
CASSLEGNTGELFF
TGTGCCAGCAGCTTAGAAGGGAACACCGGGGAGCTGTTTTTT
>TRBV6-5|TRBJ2-7|.|.
CASSSTSLASSSYEQYF
TGTGCCAGCAGTTCGACTTCACTAGCTTCAAGCTCCTACGAGCAGTACTTC
>TRBV20-1|TRBJ1-1|many|TRBD1
CSASRQGGYTEAFF
TGCAGTGCTAGCAGACAGGGTGGCTACACTGAAGCTTTCTTT
>TRBV25-1|TRBJ1-2|.|.
CAASGQVVNGYTF
TGTGCCGCTTCGGGGCAGGTGGTAAATGGCTACACCTTC
>TRBV6-5|TRBJ1-2|many|.
CASSVGLVYFF
TGTGCCAGCAGTGTTGGCTTAGTCTACTTCTTC
>TRBV11-2|TRBJ1-1|many|.
CASSYTLRGTEAFF
TGTGCCAGCAGCTACACCCTCCGTGGCACTGAAGCTTTCTTT
>TRBV6-1|TRBJ2-2|once|.
CASGETAGELFF
TGTGCCAGCGGGGAGACGGCCGGGGAGCTGTTTTTT
>TRBV10-3|TRBJ2-5|.|.
CAISAGAEEQYF
TGTGCCATCAGTGCGGGGGCGGAGGAGCAGTACTTC
>TRBV7-3|TRBJ2-2|many|.
CASSFSVNTGELFF
TGTGCCAGCAGCTTCTCAGTGAACACCGGGGAGCTGTTTTTT
>TRBV29-1|TRBJ1-2|many|.
CSVDALARIRGYGYTF
TGCAGCGTTGATGCGCTAGCAAGGATTCGGGGCTATGGCTACACCTTC
>TRBV19|TRBJ1-6|few|TRBD1
CASSMKPRTGNSPLHF
TGTGCCAGTAGTATGAAACCAAGGACAGGGAATTCACCCCTCCACTTT
>TRBV9|TRBJ1-1|.|.
CASSQERVSEAFF
TGTGCCAGCAGCCAAGAGCGAGTTTCCGAAGCTTTCTTT
>TRBV19|TRBJ2-2|many|.
CASSMVYAGELFF
TGTGCCAGTAGTATGGTGTACGCCGGGGAGCTGTTTTTT